The 32 T cell receptor beta chains below all came from one sample that was sequenced in a study of shared clonotypes between healthy human individuals. Profiling relied on immunoSEQ multiplex PCR, and the TCRdb table lists in-frame clones only, not all of them. Of about 2.1 million clones listed, 80% to 95% are singletons. Terminally differentiated effector memory CD45RA+ cells were excluded from the naive CD8 cells, which were CD45RO-negative and positively selected for CCR7. The sequenced sample consisted of naive CD8+ T cells from PBMCs. These TCRs come from a young man in good health. Some clones in this sample may be carry-over from other donors' samples.

The chain is built from TRBV18 and TRBJ2-4; 9 nucleotides match TRBD1. The V gene's germline CDR1 is KGHSH and CDR2 LQKENI. V trimming: 2 bases; J trimming: 0 bases; junction bases outside the gene matches: 8. The CDR3 contains 18 residues. The CDR3 is CASSPAGTGTRAKNIQYF. The DNA of the CDR3 is TGTGCCAGCTCACCAGCCGGGACAGGGACGAGAGCCAAAAACATTCAGTACTTC.

The chain couples TRBV5-1 to TRBJ1-5; the D is unclear. Germline CDR1 reads SGHRS; CDR2 reads YFSETQ. This CDR3 has 14 residues. V gave up 1 base and J gave up 4 bases, with 9 bases separating them. The DNA for the CDR3 is TGCGCCAGCAGCTTGATGCCGGAGAATCAGCCCCAGCATTTT. Translation gives CASSLMPENQPQHF. The entire variable domain, with the rest obtained from reference TRBV5-1 and TRBJ1-5, is as follows: KAGVTQTPRYLIKTRGQQVTLSCSPISGHRSVSWYQQTPGQGLQFLFEYFSETQRNKGNFPGRFSGRQFSNSRSEMNVSTLELGDSALYLCASSLMPENQPQHFGDGTRLSIL.

The J gene is TRBJ2-1, the V gene TRBV15; 11 bases match TRBD2. The V and J ends lost 1 base and 1 base, in that order; junction bases with no gene match: 6. CDR3 length equals 18 residues. Germline lookup yields CDR1 LNHNV and CDR2 YYDKDF (reference sequence). CDR3 coding DNA: TGTGCCACCAGCAGAGGCAACCTAGCGGGAGGTTCCTACAATGAGCAGTTCTTC. Its protein is CATSRGNLAGGSYNEQFF. The whole variable domain, filled in from reference TRBV15 and TRBJ2-1, reads DAMVIQNPRYQVTQFGKPVTLSCSQTLNHNVMYWYQQKSSQAPKLLFHYYDKDFNNEADTPDNFQSRRPNTSFCFLDIRSPGLGDTAMYLCATSRGNLAGGSYNEQFFGPGTRLTVL.

The rearrangement uses TRBV19 and TRBJ2-4; the D is unclear. Deletions cut 3 bases from V and 6 bases from J, with 15 bases between. The germline V gene encodes CDR1 LNHDA and CDR2 SQIVND (reference sequence). The CDR3 runs 15 residues. The CDR3 loop reads CASSIVASALNIQYF. The CDR3 nucleotides read TGTGCCAGTAGTATTGTGGCTTCTGCCTTAAACATTCAGTACTTC.

The chain couples TRBV27 to TRBJ2-7; 7 nucleotides match TRBD1. CDR3 length equals 14 residues. Germline loops: CDR1 MNHEY, CDR2 SMNVEV (reference sequence). The V and J ends lost 2 bases and 5 bases, in that order; junction bases with no gene match: 6. CDR3 DNA sequence: TGTGCCAGCAGTTTAAACAGGGGCGGGCACGAGCAGTACTTC. It encodes CASSLNRGGHEQYF.

The chain carries TRBV28 and TRBJ1-2, with 7 positions matching TRBD1. The CDR3 covers 16 residues. Trimming at V came to 9 bases and at J to 2 bases, leaving 15 bases not matched to a gene. Looked up from germline, CDR1 is MDHEN and CDR2 is SYDVKM. The DNA for the CDR3 is TGTGCCAGTCGGGCGCCGACAGGGTGGGGGAACTATGGCTACACCTTC. Protein product: CASRAPTGWGNYGYTF.

The J gene is TRBJ2-1, the V gene TRBV5-1, with a tentative D call TRBD2 (6 bases). The V gene's germline CDR1 is SGHRS and CDR2 YFSETQ. The CDR3 runs 17 residues. Trimming removed 4 bases at V and 5 bases at J, with 22 bases between. This chain's CDR3 is CASSPGVGSHRDNEQFF. Written as DNA, the CDR3 is TGCGCCAGCAGCCCGGGGGTCGGATCCCATAGGGACAATGAGCAGTTCTTC.

In the case of this clone: In the same sample, other DNA sequences code for this CDR3. The rearrangement links TRBV27 to TRBJ1-5; perhaps TRBD1 as D (5 bases). Trimming stripped 5 bases from V and 5 bases from J, with 10 bases between. CDR1 MNHEY and CDR2 SMNVEV come from the germline V gene (reference sequence). The CDR3 totals 13 residues. The CDR3 sequence is CASSLGGYQPQHF. The CDR3 DNA follows: TGTGCCAGCAGTCTTGGGGGATATCAGCCCCAGCATTTT.

J is TRBJ2-7 and V is TRBV4-1; 8 bases are a match to TRBD2. The germline CDR1 and CDR2 sequences are MGHRA and YSYEKL. V shed 1 base, J shed 2 bases, and the junction held 7 bases outside the gene matches. CDR3 length: 16 residues. CDR3 in DNA: TGCGCCAGCAGCCAAGTCGAAACTAGCGGAACCTACGAGCAGTACTTC. Its protein is CASSQVETSGTYEQYF.

The rearrangement links TRBV4-3 to TRBJ2-3; 9 bases agree with TRBD1. Trimming removed 4 bases from V and 4 bases from J; junction bases left unmatched: 12. This CDR3 is built from 17 residues. In germline, CDR1 is LGHNA, CDR2 YSLEER. The CDR3 coding sequence is TGCGCCAGCAGCCCTCTCGCGGGACAGGGCTTCCCAGATACGCAGTATTTT. It is translated as CASSPLAGQGFPDTQYF.

Comment on this clone: In the same sample, other DNA sequences code for this CDR3. The chain combines TRBV6-5 with TRBJ1-2; D is unresolved. Germline V lookup: CDR1 MNHEY, CDR2 SVGAGI. The CDR3 is made up of 15 amino acids. V was shortened by 0 bases and J by 0 bases, with 8 bases between the two germline ends. The CDR3 DNA is TGTGCCAGCAGTTACTCATCATTAGCTAACTATGGCTACACCTTC. Protein product: CASSYSSLANYGYTF.

The rearrangement links TRBV5-8 to TRBJ2-7, with D maybe TRBD1 (6 bases). Trimming removed 2 bases from V and 2 bases from J, with 11 bases in between. The V gene's germline CDR1 is SGHTS and CDR2 YDEGEE. CDR3 length: 14 residues. The chain's CDR3 is CASSFGTPTYEQYF. The DNA for the CDR3 is TGTGCCAGCAGCTTCGGGACACCAACCTACGAGCAGTACTTC.

The rearrangement joins TRBV7-9 to TRBJ2-7; D is undetermined. Germline-derived CDR1 and CDR2 are SEHNR and FQNEAQ (reference sequence). V was pared by 8 bases and J by 0 bases, with 17 bases between. The CDR3 sequence is 15 residues long. CDR3 DNA sequence: TGTGCCAGCTCGTCCCTGGCGGATGCCTCCTACGAGCAGTACTTC. It translates to CASSSLADASYEQYF. The entire variable domain, with the rest obtained from reference TRBV7-9 and TRBJ2-7, is as follows: DTGVSQNPRHKITKRGQNVTFRCDPISEHNRLYWYRQTLGQGPEFLTYFQNEAQLEKSRLLSDRFSAERPKGSFSTLEIQRTEQGDSAMYLCASSSLADASYEQYFGPGTRLTVT.

This clone was observed a single time. Within the sample, other DNA sequences also encode this same CDR3. The chain carries TRBV7-9 and TRBJ2-7; 7 bases are a match to TRBD1. Trimming took 4 bases from V and 4 from J; bases not matched to a gene: 7. CDR1 and CDR2 (germline): SEHNR, FQNEAQ (reference sequence). This CDR3 is built from 14 residues. CDR3 in amino acids: CASSSTGTAYEQYF. CDR3 coding DNA: TGTGCCAGCAGCTCAACCGGGACAGCTTACGAGCAGTACTTC.

The chain couples TRBV5-6 to TRBJ2-2; D is undetermined. Trimming stripped 3 bases from V and 6 bases from J, with 15 bases between. Germline V gene data show CDR1 as SGHDT and CDR2 as YYEEEE. This CDR3 contains 15 residues. The CDR3 sequence is CASSWGTGPPGELFF. Written as DNA, the CDR3 is TGTGCCAGCAGCTGGGGTACGGGCCCCCCCGGGGAGCTGTTTTTT.

CDR3 DNA sequence: TGTGCCAGCACAACAGCGGGAGGGGGCTACGAGCAGTACTTC. Its protein is CASTTAGGGYEQYF. V usage is TRBV6-1 and J usage is TRBJ2-7; TRBD2 matches at 10 bases. The J segment lost 3 bases and the V segment lost 7 bases, leaving 6 bases of the junction unmatched. Germline V gene sequence: CDR1 MNHNS, CDR2 SASEGT. The CDR3 extends over 14 amino acids.

CDR3 loop: CASRDSGIVRPYNEQFF. The DNA of the CDR3 is TGTGCCAGTAGGGATAGCGGGATAGTACGCCCCTACAATGAGCAGTTCTTC. The chain has TRBV19 and TRBJ2-1, with 8 bases identical to TRBD2. The CDR3 runs 17 residues. Germline loops: CDR1 LNHDA, CDR2 SQIVND (reference sequence). The V gene end was trimmed by 6 bases and the J gene end by 2 bases; junction bases not matched to a gene: 12.

This chain connects TRBV9 to TRBJ2-5, with D possibly matching TRBD2 (5 bases). The CDR3 has 15 amino acids. Between the trimmed V and J ends, which lost 4 bases and 5 bases, there was a span of 18 bases. From germline, CDR1 is SGDLS and CDR2 YYNGEE. CDR3 sequence reads: CASSPTRASWETQYF. The CDR3 nucleotides read TGTGCCAGCAGCCCAACGAGGGCCTCGTGGGAGACCCAGTACTTC.

The V call is TRBV9, the J call TRBJ1-5, with a weak D call TRBD1 (6 bases). The V and J ends lost 3 bases and 6 bases respectively, with 13 bases between them. Germline values: CDR1 SGDLS, CDR2 YYNGEE. The CDR3 has 14 amino acids. CDR3 sequence: CASSDRDVTQPQHF. The DNA of the CDR3 is TGTGCCAGCAGCGACAGGGACGTAACTCAGCCCCAGCATTTT. The full variable domain, completed using reference TRBV9 and TRBJ1-5, is DSGVTQTPKHLITATGQRVTLRCSPRSGDLSVYWYQQSLDQGLQFLIQYYNGEERAKGNILERFSAQQFPDLHSELNLSSLELGDSALYFCASSDRDVTQPQHFGDGTRLSIL.

This chain links TRBV5-1 with TRBJ2-2; TRBD2 is a possible D gene (6 bases). This CDR3 region has 15 residues. The germline V gene encodes CDR1 SGHRS and CDR2 YFSETQ. V lost 3 bases and J lost 2, with 11 bases in between. The CDR3 reads CASSSGLRNTGELFF. CDR3 coding DNA: TGCGCCAGCAGCTCGGGACTCAGAAACACCGGGGAGCTGTTTTTT.

The chain joins TRBV15 to TRBJ1-1; D not resolved. Trimming took 0 bases from V and 5 from J, leaving 10 bases between them. The CDR3 is 14 residues long. The germline V gene encodes CDR1 LNHNV and CDR2 YYDKDF (reference sequence). Here the CDR3 reads CATSRDRLGTEAFF. The CDR3 nucleotides read TGTGCCACCAGCAGAGACCGGTTAGGGACTGAAGCTTTCTTT.

The gene calls are TRBV15 and TRBJ2-2; the D gene is possibly TRBD1 (6 bases). The CDR3 loop spans 14 amino acids. Germline lookup yields CDR1 LNHNV and CDR2 YYDKDF (reference sequence). V was shortened by 7 bases and J by 3 bases, with 12 bases between the two germline ends. CDR3: CATIDRLHTGELFF. The CDR3 DNA reads as TGTGCCACCATCGACAGGTTACACACCGGGGAGCTGTTTTTT. Supplemented by reference TRBV15 and TRBJ2-2, the full variable domain reads DAMVIQNPRYQVTQFGKPVTLSCSQTLNHNVMYWYQQKSSQAPKLLFHYYDKDFNNEADTPDNFQSRRPNTSFCFLDIRSPGLGDTAMYLCATIDRLHTGELFFGEGSRLTVL.

J is TRBJ2-3 and V is TRBV7-9; 7 bases align to TRBD1. The CDR3 extends over 16 amino acids. V lost 5 bases, J lost 2 bases, and 10 bases stayed unmatched. Germline V gives CDR1 SEHNR, CDR2 FQNEAQ (reference sequence). CDR3 amino acids: CASSTNRDRYTDTQYF. The CDR3 DNA follows: TGTGCCAGCAGCACCAATAGGGACAGATACACAGATACGCAGTATTTT.

The sample holds one count of this clone. The J gene is TRBJ2-7, the V gene TRBV30; a weak D match, TRBD2 (5 bases). Germline assignment: CDR1 GTSNPN and CDR2 SVGIG (reference sequence). The CDR3 is made up of 15 amino acids. With 3 bases removed from V and 5 bases from J, the gap between germline ends came to 20 bases. The CDR3 is CAWSAGVAFQDEQYF. The DNA of the CDR3 is TGTGCCTGGAGCGCCGGGGTGGCCTTCCAGGACGAGCAGTACTTC.

The CDR3 DNA follows: TGCGCCAGCAGGGCTGACAGAACCTACGAGCAGTACTTC. Translated, it gives CASRADRTYEQYF. J is TRBJ2-7 and V is TRBV10-1; a possible D gene is TRBD1 (5 bases). The CDR3 loop spans 13 amino acids. Trimming shortened V by 6 bases and J by 2 bases, and 11 bases separated the two germline ends. Germline CDR1 is WNHNN and CDR2 is SYGVQD (reference sequence).

The chain combines TRBV27 with TRBJ2-5, with TRBD1 as a possible D gene (5 bases). Germline values: CDR1 MNHEY, CDR2 SMNVEV (reference sequence). CDR3 length: 14 amino acids. V lost 3 bases and J 2 bases, leaving 10 bases between the germline ends. In DNA, the CDR3 is TGTGCCAGCAGTTTGGCAGGGTGGCAAGAGACCCAGTACTTC. Encoded protein: CASSLAGWQETQYF.

Only one count was recorded for this clone. V usage is TRBV6-5 and J usage is TRBJ1-2; the D gene is possibly TRBD1 (6 bases). The germline gives CDR1 MNHEY, CDR2 SVGAGI. The V end was cut by 7 bases, the J end by 8 bases, with 23 bases between. The CDR3 sequence is 15 residues long. CDR3 region: CASNQRGGPWGGYTF. For the CDR3, the DNA is TGTGCCAGCAACCAGCGGGGGGGCCCCTGGGGCGGCTACACCTTC.

The J gene is TRBJ2-1, the V gene TRBV19; 9 bases match TRBD1. The trim removed 0 bases at V and 0 bases at J, leaving 15 bases unmatched. CDR3 length equals 21 residues. CDR1 is LNHDA, CDR2 SQIVND, per germline (reference sequence). Here the CDR3 DNA reads TGTGCCAGTAGTATAGATCTAATCGGGACAGGGATCAGTTCCTCCTACAATGAGCAGTTCTTC. The encoded protein is CASSIDLIGTGISSSYNEQFF. The full variable domain, in which reference TRBV19 and TRBJ2-1 provide the parts outside the CDR3, is DGGITQSPKYLFRKEGQNVTLSCEQNLNHDAMYWYRQDPGQGLRLIYYSQIVNDFQKGDIAEGYSVSREKKESFPLTVTSAQKNPTAFYLCASSIDLIGTGISSSYNEQFFGPGTRLTVL.

The rearrangement joins TRBV7-9 to TRBJ1-1; D call uncertain. This CDR3 has 15 residues. Trimming left V 5 bases short and J 4 bases short, with 17 bases between. Germline lookup yields CDR1 SEHNR and CDR2 FQNEAQ (reference sequence). The DNA for the CDR3 is TGTGCCAGCAGCCTACGATTGGGGAGCGGCACTGAAGCTTTCTTT. This sequence encodes CASSLRLGSGTEAFF.

The table lists this clone with a few counts. The CDR3 DNA reads as TGTGCCAGCAGCTTAGGAGGGTTGGTGGCGGGCCCCACAGATACGCAGTATTTT. The encoded protein is CASSLGGLVAGPTDTQYF. The genes are TRBV7-9 and TRBJ2-3; TRBD2 might be the D (5 bases). This CDR3 has 18 residues. The V end lost 1 base, the J end lost 2 bases, and 19 bases lay between the germline ends. Germline V gives CDR1 SEHNR, CDR2 FQNEAQ (reference sequence).

V is TRBV7-9 and J is TRBJ2-7, with D possibly matching TRBD2 (5 bases). Between the trimmed V and J ends, which lost 8 bases and 4 bases, there was a span of 15 bases. The CDR3 runs 13 residues. Germline CDR1 and CDR2: SEHNR and FQNEAQ (reference sequence). The CDR3: CASSGKPSYEQYF. The CDR3 DNA reads TGTGCCAGCTCGGGGAAACCATCATACGAGCAGTACTTC. The full variable domain, rest sourced from reference TRBV7-9 and TRBJ2-7, is DTGVSQNPRHKITKRGQNVTFRCDPISEHNRLYWYRQTLGQGPEFLTYFQNEAQLEKSRLLSDRFSAERPKGSFSTLEIQRTEQGDSAMYLCASSGKPSYEQYFGPGTRLTVT.

This CDR3 is CASSLGQSMNTEAFF. The CDR3 DNA follows: TGTGCCAGTAGTCTAGGACAGAGCATGAACACTGAAGCTTTCTTT. The V gene is TRBV19, the J gene TRBJ1-1; tentatively, D is TRBD1 (6 bases). Trimming removed 5 bases at V and 0 bases at J, with 13 bases between. The CDR3 is 15 residues long. Germline loops: CDR1 LNHDA, CDR2 SQIVND (reference sequence).